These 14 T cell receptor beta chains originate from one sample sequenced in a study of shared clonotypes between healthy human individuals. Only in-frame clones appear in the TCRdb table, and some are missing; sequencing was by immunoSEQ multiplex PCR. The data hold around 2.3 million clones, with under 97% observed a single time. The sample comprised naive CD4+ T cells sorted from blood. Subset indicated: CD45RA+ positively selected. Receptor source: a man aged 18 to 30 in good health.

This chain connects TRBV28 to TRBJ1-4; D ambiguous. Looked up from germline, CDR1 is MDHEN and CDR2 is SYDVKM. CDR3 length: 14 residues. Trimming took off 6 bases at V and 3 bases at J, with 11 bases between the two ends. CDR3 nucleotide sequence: TGTGCCAGCAGGTCCCCCCTTGCTAATGAAAAACTGTTTTTT. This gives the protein CASRSPLANEKLFF. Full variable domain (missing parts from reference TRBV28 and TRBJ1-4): DVKVTQSSRYLVKRTGEKVFLECVQDMDHENMFWYRQDPGLGLRLIYFSYDVKMKEKGDIPEGYSVSREKKERFSLILESASTNQTSMYLCASRSPLANEKLFFGSGTQLSVL.

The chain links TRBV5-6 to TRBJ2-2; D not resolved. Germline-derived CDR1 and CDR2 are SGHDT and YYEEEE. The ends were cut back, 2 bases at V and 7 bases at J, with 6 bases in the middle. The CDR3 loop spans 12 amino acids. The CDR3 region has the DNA TGTGCCAGCAGCTTTATGGTCGGGGAGCTGTTTTTT. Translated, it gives CASSFMVGELFF.

CDR3 nucleotides: TGTGCCAGCAGCTTGGGTGACAGGGGAATCGGGGAGCTGTTTTTT. The encoded protein is CASSLGDRGIGELFF. The chain joins TRBV5-4 to TRBJ2-2, with 8 positions matching TRBD1. In germline, CDR1 is SGHNT, CDR2 YYREEE (reference sequence). This CDR3 spans 15 amino acids. J lost 7 bases, V lost 0 bases, and 5 bases had no gene match. The full variable domain, with the rest looked up from reference TRBV5-4 and TRBJ2-2, is ETGVTQSPTHLIKTRGQQVTLRCSSQSGHNTVSWYQQALGQGPQFIFQYYREEENGRGNFPPRFSGLQFPNYSSELNVNALELDDSALYLCASSLGDRGIGELFFGEGSRLTVL.

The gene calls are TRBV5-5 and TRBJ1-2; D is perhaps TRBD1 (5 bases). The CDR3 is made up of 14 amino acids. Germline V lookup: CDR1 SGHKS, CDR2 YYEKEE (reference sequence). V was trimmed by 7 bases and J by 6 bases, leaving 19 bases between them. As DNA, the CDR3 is TGTGCCAGCCTACTAGGGCCCGGGGCGGATGGCTACACCTTC. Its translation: CASLLGPGADGYTF.

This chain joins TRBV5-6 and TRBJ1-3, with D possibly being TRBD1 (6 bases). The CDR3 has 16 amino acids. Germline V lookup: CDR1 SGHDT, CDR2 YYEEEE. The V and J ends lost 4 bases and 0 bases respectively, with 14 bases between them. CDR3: CASSLGAGSSGNTIYF. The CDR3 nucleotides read TGTGCCAGCAGCCTGGGGGCGGGGAGCTCTGGAAACACCATATATTTT.

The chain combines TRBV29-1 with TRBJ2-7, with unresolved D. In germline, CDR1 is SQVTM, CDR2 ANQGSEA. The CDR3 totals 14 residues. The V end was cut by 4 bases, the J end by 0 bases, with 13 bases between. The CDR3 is CSVVWALSSYEQYF. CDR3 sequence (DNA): TGCAGCGTTGTTTGGGCGTTGAGCTCCTACGAGCAGTACTTC.

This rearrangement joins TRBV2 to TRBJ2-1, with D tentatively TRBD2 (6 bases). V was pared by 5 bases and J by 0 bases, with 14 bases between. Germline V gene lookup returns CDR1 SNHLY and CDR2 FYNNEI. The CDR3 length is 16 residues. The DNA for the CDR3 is TGTGCCAGCAGTCGAAGGGACTTCGGCTCCTACAATGAGCAGTTCTTC. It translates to CASSRRDFGSYNEQFF.

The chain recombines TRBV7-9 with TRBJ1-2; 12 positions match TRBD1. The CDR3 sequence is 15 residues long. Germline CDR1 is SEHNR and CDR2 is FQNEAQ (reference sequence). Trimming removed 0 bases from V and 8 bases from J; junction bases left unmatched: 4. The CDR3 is CASSLATGTGGGYTF. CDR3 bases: TGTGCCAGCAGCTTAGCAACCGGGACAGGGGGCGGCTACACCTTC.

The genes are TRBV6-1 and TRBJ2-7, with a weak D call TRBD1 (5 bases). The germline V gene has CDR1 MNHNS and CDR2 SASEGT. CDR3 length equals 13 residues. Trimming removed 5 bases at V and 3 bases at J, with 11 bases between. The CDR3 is CASSRDSFYEQYF. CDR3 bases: TGTGCCAGCAGTCGAGACAGCTTCTACGAGCAGTACTTC.

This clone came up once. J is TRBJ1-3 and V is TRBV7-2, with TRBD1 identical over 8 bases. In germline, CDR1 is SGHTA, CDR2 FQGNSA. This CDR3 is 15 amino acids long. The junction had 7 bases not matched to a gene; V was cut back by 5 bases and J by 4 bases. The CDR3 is CASSLTTGAGNTIYF. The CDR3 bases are TGTGCCAGCAGCCTAACGACAGGGGCGGGAAACACCATATATTTT.

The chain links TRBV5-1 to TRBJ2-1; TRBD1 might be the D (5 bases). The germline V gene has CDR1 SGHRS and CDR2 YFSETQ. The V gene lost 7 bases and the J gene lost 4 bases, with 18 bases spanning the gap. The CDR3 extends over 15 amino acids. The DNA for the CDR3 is TGCGCCAGCGGATTTCAGGGTTCGGAGTACAATGAGCAGTTCTTC. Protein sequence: CASGFQGSEYNEQFF.

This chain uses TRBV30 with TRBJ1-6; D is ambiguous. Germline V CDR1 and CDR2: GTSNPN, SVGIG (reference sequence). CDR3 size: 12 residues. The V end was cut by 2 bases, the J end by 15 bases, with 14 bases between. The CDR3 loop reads CAWSLSPAGLHF. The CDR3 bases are TGTGCCTGGAGTCTGTCCCCCGCAGGCCTCCACTTT.

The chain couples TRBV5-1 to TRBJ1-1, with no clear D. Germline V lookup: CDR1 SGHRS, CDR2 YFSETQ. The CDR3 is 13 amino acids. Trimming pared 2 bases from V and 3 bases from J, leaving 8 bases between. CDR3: CASSFTEDTEAFF. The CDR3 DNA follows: TGCGCCAGCAGCTTTACAGAGGACACTGAAGCTTTCTTT.

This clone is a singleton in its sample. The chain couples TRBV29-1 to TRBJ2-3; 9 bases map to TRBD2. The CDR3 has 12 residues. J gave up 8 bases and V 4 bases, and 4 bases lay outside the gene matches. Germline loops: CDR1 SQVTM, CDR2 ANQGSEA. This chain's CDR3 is CSVGELAGTQYF. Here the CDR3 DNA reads TGCAGCGTTGGGGAACTAGCGGGTACGCAGTATTTT.